What follows describes a single TCR beta chain. These data are taken from a study of blood T cell repertoires in COVID-19. Study-wide background: Whether acute or convalescent, the COVID-19 samples came from the United States, Italy and Spain. The analysed material was cDNA or gDNA that came from T cells, B-cell-depleted T cells, or PBMCs.

Germline CDR1 and CDR2: SGHRS and YFSETQ. The CDR3 is made up of 15 amino acids. Trimming cost V 3 bases and J 1 base, with 11 bases left between them. Authors' methods: Amplifying reference gene primers gave estimates of nucleated cell counts. Generated by immunoSEQ multiplex PCR, the TCRdb table keeps only in-frame clones and is missing some. The DNA was the basis for D and trimming; V, J and clone size are from that table. The table shows tens of thousands of clones, with less than 90% occurring only once. The gene calls are TRBV5-1 and TRBJ1-3, with D perhaps matching TRBD1 (5 bases). The receptor was isolated from a man aged 55-75 years with active COVID-19. Source material: peripheral blood. The CDR3 DNA reads as TGCGCCAGCAGCTCCGGGGGTCGTTCTGGAAACACCATATATTTT. Its translation is CASSSGGRSGNTIYF.